This TCR beta chain derives from a study of T cell repertoires in ileal Crohn's disease. Some clones are missing from TCRdb's copy, which holds only in-frame ones; the method was immunoSEQ multiplex PCR. The sample contains more than 1,200 clones, approximately 78% of which appear only once. Sequenced input: ileal tissue. The TCR originated in an adult with Crohn's disease.

The CDR3 loop reads CASSPGLAGTDTQYF. The CDR3 DNA sequence: TGCGCCAGCAGCCCGGGACTAGCGGGAACAGATACGCAGTATTTT. J is TRBJ2-3 and V is TRBV5-1, with TRBD2 matching over 13 bases. This CDR3 contains 15 residues. In germline, CDR1 is SGHRS, CDR2 YFSETQ. Trimming at V came to 4 bases and at J to 3 bases, leaving 2 bases not matched to a gene.